This section outlines one T cell receptor beta chain sequence together with its context. This clone came up once. No antigen is known for it. One base away there is no much larger clone; base qualities are not given. The CDR3 regions of human TCRbeta chains were analyzed by immunosequencing. Turning to the authors' computational methods: Repertoire TCRs were matched against a reference library of SARS-CoV-2-specific TCRs generated with the MIRA antigen-specificity platform. Breadth meant the fraction of unique TCRs that were SARS-CoV-2-associated, whereas depth meant the fraction of total T cells that were SARS-CoV-2-associated. Using the MIRA data, every spike-specific TCR was mapped to the spike region that the TCR reacted to and assigned to either a CD4 or a CD8 class. Log10-transformed breadth and depth values were compared by one-way ANOVA with Sidak's multiple comparisons tests. As stored in TCRdb, this immuneACCESS dataset retains in-frame rearrangements with V and J assigned. A fraction of the clones does not appear; measured against another copy, unresolved V genes explain less than half of the discrepancy, and the remainder lacks a known reason. V, J and clone size were drawn from that table, and D and trimming were deduced from the DNA. The sample table shows fewer than 130,000 clones, and roughly nine tenths are seen once. The ten top clones hold about 3% of the sample.

The sample belongs to a study of T cell responses to AZD1222 COVID-19 vaccine (dated by TCRdb to the early 2020s). Regarding the study in general: AZD1222 recipients given second doses at about 4 weeks or at about 12 weeks were pooled, since spike-specific TCR depth and breadth were not found to differ between the two schedules. Trial participants were enrolled by age into subgroups of 18-55, 56-69 and 70-plus years, and roughly 150, 30 and 60 TCR-sequenced participants, respectively, were included in these subgroups. TCR sequencing was performed for 230 to 250 trial participants, of whom some 200 were given two doses of AZD1222 and around 25 were given two doses of MenACWY control vaccine. Overall study results and their limits: The whole spike protein was spanned by vaccine-associated CD4 TCRs, and dominant responses were seen in regions 160-218 and 743-854. Because no day 14 peak-response samples were available, the repertoires could be characterized only after the peak T cell response. Only five or six AZD1222 recipients were SARS-CoV-2 seropositive at baseline, limiting conclusions about previously exposed vaccinees. In the small 56-69-year group, the increase in depth fell short of significance, most likely because of low power. Reportedly, close to half of the unique spike-specific TCRs recognized epitopes lying outside the regions that are mutated in the B.1.351 and B.1.1.7 variants. Most participants were white British and females outnumbered males, and the authors suggested that clonal diversity may have been underestimated. A significant rise in spike-specific TCR breadth and depth was observed after two AZD1222 doses relative to day 0 and relative to MenACWY recipients.

Taken with the paper, the label for time point translates to: baseline before first vaccination. Vaccinee samples came from UK trials COV001 and COV002, including a single-blind randomized controlled phase 2/3 trial of AZD1222 (ChAdOx1 nCoV-19) in healthy adults. For TCRbeta chain sequencing, PBMC samples were collected from trial participants at day 0 and at day 28 after the second dose. The CDR3, cysteine through phenylalanine, is 11 amino acids long. The sequence is cut down to CDR3 DNA, 33 bases in frame from base 1. Cut back by 4 bases and 5 bases, the V and J ends lie 5 bases apart. The germline V gene encodes CDR1 SGHAT and CDR2 FQNNGV.

The source was peripheral blood, collected on day 0 of AZD1222 vaccination. The V and J genes are TRBV11-2 and TRBJ2-5; too little of a D gene remains to name it. The source of this sequence is an adult in good health. Read as DNA, the sequence is TGTGCCAGCAGCTCCACGGAGACCCAGTACTTC. Protein translation: CASSSTETQYF.